Described below is a single T cell receptor beta chain sequence and its context. The germline gives CDR1 ENHRY, CDR2 SYGVKD. This CDR3 is built from 14 residues. V was cut by 8 bases and J by 0 bases, with 11 bases left in between. The data stem from a study of cytomegalovirus exposure and HLA in healthy donors. The assay was immunoSEQ multiplex PCR, and TCRdb's table has in-frame clones only and misses some. The table lists some 140,000 clones, roughly nine tenths of them singletons. The TCR originated in a man between 18 and 35 years old in good health and CMV-seronegative. The rearrangement joins TRBV10-3 to TRBJ1-5; TRBD1 is a possible D gene (5 bases). Sample: PBMCs. The CDR3 reads CAIGAADSNQPQHF. The CDR3 region has the DNA TGTGCCATCGGGGCAGCTGATAGCAATCAGCCCCAGCATTTT.